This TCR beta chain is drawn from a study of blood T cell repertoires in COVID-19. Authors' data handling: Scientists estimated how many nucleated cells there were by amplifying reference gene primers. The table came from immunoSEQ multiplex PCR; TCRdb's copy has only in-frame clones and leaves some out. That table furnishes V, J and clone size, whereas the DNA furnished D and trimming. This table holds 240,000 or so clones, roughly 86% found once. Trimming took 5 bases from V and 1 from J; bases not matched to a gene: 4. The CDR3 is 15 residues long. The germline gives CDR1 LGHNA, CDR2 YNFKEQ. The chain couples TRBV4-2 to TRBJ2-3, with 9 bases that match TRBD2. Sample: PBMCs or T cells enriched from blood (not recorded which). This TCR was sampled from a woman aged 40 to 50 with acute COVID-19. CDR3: CASSTASGGTDTQYF. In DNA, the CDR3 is TGTGCCAGCAGCACCGCTAGCGGGGGCACAGATACGCAGTATTTT.